Described below is a single TCR beta chain sequence and its context. Living in 25 or so US areas, the participants were between about 18 and 100 years of age. The data were produced by immunoSEQ multiplex PCR, yet TCRdb's version contains in-frame clones alone and is incomplete. In the table there are roughly 300,000 clones, 85% of which are singletons. The germline gives CDR1 MNHEY, CDR2 SVGAGI. The ends were cut back, 2 bases at V and 7 bases at J, with 18 bases in the middle. This CDR3 is built from 15 residues. This record belongs to a study of blood T cell repertoires in COVID-19. Study-level information: In each case, the material was cDNA or gDNA derived from T cells, B-cell-depleted T cells, or PBMCs.

V and J are TRBV6-5 and TRBJ2-7; D might be TRBD2 (6 bases). Sequencing used PBMCs or T cells enriched from blood (not recorded which). This receptor was taken from a woman between 45 and 60 years old who had recovered from COVID-19. CDR3 protein: CASSYRGLVQEEQYF. The CDR3 nucleotides read TGTGCCAGCAGTTACAGGGGACTGGTTCAGGAAGAGCAGTACTTC.